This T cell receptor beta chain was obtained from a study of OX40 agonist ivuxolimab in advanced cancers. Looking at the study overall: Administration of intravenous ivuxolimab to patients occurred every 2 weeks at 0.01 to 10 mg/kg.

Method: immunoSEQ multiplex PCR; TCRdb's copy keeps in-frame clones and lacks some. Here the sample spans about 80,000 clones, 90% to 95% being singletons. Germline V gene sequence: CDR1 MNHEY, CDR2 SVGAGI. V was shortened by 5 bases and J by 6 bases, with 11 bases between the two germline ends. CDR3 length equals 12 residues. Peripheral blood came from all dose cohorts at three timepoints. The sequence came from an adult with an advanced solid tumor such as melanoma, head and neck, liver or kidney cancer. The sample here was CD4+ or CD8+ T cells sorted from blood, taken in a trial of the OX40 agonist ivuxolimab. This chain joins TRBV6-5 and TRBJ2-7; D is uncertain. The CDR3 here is CASSRPGLEQYF. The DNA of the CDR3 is TGTGCCAGCAGTCGTCCCGGTCTCGAGCAGTACTTC.